The source of this T cell receptor (beta chain) is a study of patients and donors after allogeneic stem cell transplantation. One entry per CDR3 protein results from TCRdb running MiXCR on the RT-PCR reads. The sample shows over 350,000 distinct CDR3 sequences, 16% of them seen only once. The clonotype comes from a human donor who was either an allogeneic HSCT recipient or a stem cell or donor lymphocyte infusion donor (not recorded which). It is not recorded whose cells these are; they may come from a transplant donor. Material: blood, either unsorted or a sorted T cell fraction (not recorded which).

CDR3 nucleotides: TGCAGTGCTAGAGATAAGGGACCCATCCGAGAGACCCAGTACTTC. Its protein product is CSARDKGPIRETQYF. The chain joins TRBV20-1 to TRBJ2-5; either TRBD1 or TRBD2 may supply D (5 bases each). The CDR3 is 15 residues long. Germline CDR1 and CDR2: DFQATT and SNEGSKA (reference sequence). V lost 0 bases and J lost 4, with 15 bases in between.